Listed below are T cell receptor beta chains from one sample, sequenced in a study of Ad26.COV2.S vaccination and SARS-CoV-2 variants. Sequenced by immunoSEQ multiplex PCR; TCRdb stores in-frame clones only, minus some. This table has roughly 350,000 clones, roughly 84% appearing once. The material was peripheral blood, obtained in a trial of Ad26.COV2.S vaccine versus placebo. The receptors shown here come from a person between 18 and 59 years old who received the Ad26.COV2.S COVID-19 vaccine or a placebo. The CDR3 runs from the conserved cysteine through the conserved F or W. D genes are given only for firm matches. Clone size, where shown, is once, few, many, or a class for clones that have expanded.

D | J | V | size | CDR3 | DNA
. | TRBJ2-7 | TRBV2 | . | CASNQGGHEQYF | TGTGCCAGCAACCAGGGGGGCCACGAGCAGTACTTC
. | TRBJ1-3 | TRBV7-8 | . | CASSLLIGHSGNTIYF | TGTGCCAGCAGCTTATTAATTGGACATTCCGGAAACACCATATATTTT
TRBD1 | TRBJ1-2 | TRBV10-3 | . | CAISESGGPTISRRGPTGQYGYTF | TGTGCCATCAGTGAGTCAGGGGGACCGACAATAAGCCGCAGGGGGCCTACTGGCCAATATGGCTACACCTTC
TRBD2 | TRBJ2-3 | TRBV4-2 | once | CASSQGTSGGTDTQYF | TGTGCCAGCAGCCAAGGGACTAGCGGGGGAACAGATACGCAGTATTTT
. | TRBJ2-7 | TRBV9 | . | CASSPRQSSYEQYF | TGTGCCAGCAGCCCAAGACAGAGCTCCTACGAGCAGTACTTC
. | TRBJ1-1 | TRBV4-1 | . | CASSQPSTGSEAFF | TGCGCCAGCAGCCAACCTTCGACAGGATCTGAAGCTTTCTTT
. | TRBJ1-4 | TRBV25-1 | . | CASSGPLEKLFF | TGTGCCAGCAGTGGCCCCCTTGAAAAACTGTTTTTT
. | TRBJ1-1 | TRBV4-2 | . | CASSQVMVISASEAFF | TGTGCCAGCAGCCAAGTAATGGTTATATCGGCCTCTGAAGCTTTCTTT
. | TRBJ1-1 | TRBV29-1 | few | CSAPREGNTEAFF | TGCAGCGCCCCCCGGGAGGGGAACACTGAAGCTTTCTTT
TRBD1 | TRBJ2-7 | TRBV6-5 | . | CASSRTGVYNEQYF | TGTGCCAGCAGTAGGACAGGGGTTTACAACGAGCAGTACTTC
TRBD2 | TRBJ2-1 | TRBV15 | . | CATSQPSGSGGYEQFF | TGTGCCACCAGCCAACCCTCGGGTAGCGGGGGTTATGAGCAGTTCTTC
. | TRBJ2-7 | TRBV9 | . | CATSPGTGGYEQYF | TGTGCCACATCTCCCGGAACTGGCGGCTACGAGCAGTACTTC
. | TRBJ2-7 | TRBV4-3 | . | CASSQGPGPGYEQYF | TGCGCCAGCAGCCAAGGACCTGGGCCGGGGTACGAGCAGTACTTC
. | TRBJ1-2 | TRBV24-1 | . | CATPRGPGYDGYTF | TGTGCCACCCCCCGGGGACCGGGGTATGATGGCTACACCTTC
. | TRBJ1-1 | TRBV30 | . | CAPRFRAFF | TGTGCCCCCCGTTTTCGGGCTTTCTTT
TRBD2 | TRBJ2-1 | TRBV5-1 | . | CASSTTSGGPHNEQFF | TGCGCCAGCAGCACGACTAGCGGGGGACCCCACAATGAGCAGTTCTTC
. | TRBJ1-3 | TRBV6-5 | . | CASSQAGHSGNTIYF | TGTGCCAGCAGTCAGGCAGGCCACTCTGGAAACACCATATATTTT
TRBD1 | TRBJ2-7 | TRBV19 | once | CASSIRDSRPYEQYF | TGTGCCAGTAGTATCCGGGACAGTAGGCCCTACGAGCAGTACTTC
. | TRBJ1-1 | TRBV7-2 | . | CAQERGTEAFF | TGTGCCCAAGAGAGGGGGACTGAAGCTTTCTTT
TRBD1 | TRBJ1-2 | TRBV6-5 | . | CASSPGTGVHYTF | TGTGCCAGCAGTCCGGGGACAGGGGTCCACTACACCTTC
TRBD1 | TRBJ2-2 | TRBV29-1 | . | CSVLPRTGGAYTGELFF | TGCAGCGTCCTTCCCCGGACAGGGGGCGCCTACACCGGGGAGCTGTTTTTT
. | TRBJ2-3 | TRBV5-6 | . | CASSLAGGQEYF | TGTGCCAGCAGCTTGGCCGGTGGTCAGGAGTATTTT
. | TRBJ1-3 | TRBV30 | . | CAWSVLPNSGNTIYF | TGTGCCTGGAGTGTACTTCCAAACTCTGGAAACACCATATATTTT
. | TRBJ1-1 | TRBV6-2/TRBV6-3 | . | CASSYSVFMAEAFF | TGTGCCAGCAGTTACTCTGTATTTATGGCTGAAGCTTTCTTT
. | TRBJ2-1 | TRBV9 | . | CASSVAEGRGLFPHNEQFF | TGTGCCAGCAGCGTAGCGGAGGGTAGGGGTCTATTTCCTCACAATGAGCAGTTCTTC
TRBD2 | TRBJ2-1 | TRBV7-3 | . | CASSFRGEYNEQFF | TGTGCCAGCAGCTTCCGGGGGGAATACAATGAGCAGTTCTTC
TRBD1 | TRBJ2-3 | TRBV25-1 | . | CASSEKTGGKDTQYF | TGTGCCAGCAGTGAAAAGACAGGGGGCAAAGATACGCAGTATTTT
. | TRBJ2-1 | TRBV9 | . | CASSADNEQFF | TGTGCCAGCAGCGCCGACAATGAGCAGTTCTTC
. | TRBJ1-2 | TRBV6-2/TRBV6-3 | . | CASSFRDGYTF | TGTGCCAGCAGTTTCAGGGATGGCTACACCTTC
TRBD1 | TRBJ1-2 | TRBV30 | . | CAWSVGDRGIRGYTF | TGTGCCTGGAGTGTCGGGGACAGGGGGATCCGGGGCTACACCTTC